The rows below give T cell receptor beta chains drawn from one sample of a study of blood T cell repertoires in COVID-19. Method: immunoSEQ multiplex PCR; TCRdb's copy keeps in-frame clones and lacks some. The profile shows about 190,000 clones, more than 60% of them singletons. The specimen sequenced was peripheral blood. The receptors here all came from a woman between 50 and 59 years old with acute or convalescent COVID-19. The CDR3 runs from the conserved cysteine through the conserved F or W. The D gene is left open where the match is weak. Not every row has a clone size; where given, it reads once, few, many or a size class.

d_call clone_size j_call v_call cdr3_nt cdr3_aa
. . TRBJ2-1 TRBV9 TGTGCCAGCAGCGCGGACTCCCACTTGTACAATGAGCAGTTCTTC CASSADSHLYNEQFF
. . TRBJ2-7 TRBV29-1 TGCAGCGTTGTTGTCGCTTCTAAGCAGTACTTC CSVVVASKQYF
. . TRBJ1-2 TRBV3-1/TRBV3-2 TGTGCCAGCAGCCAAGAGGGGCTAGGTGGCTACACCTTC CASSQEGLGGYTF
. few TRBJ2-7 TRBV5-1 TGCGCCAGCAGCTTGGCGGCGGATACCTACGAGCAGTACTTC CASSLAADTYEQYF
. . TRBJ1-3 TRBV6-5 TGTGCCAGCGGAGAGCCCGGCAGGGCTGGAAACACCATATATTTT CASGEPGRAGNTIYF
. . TRBJ1-5 TRBV7-8 TGTGCCAGCAGCCCCTCGGTTAATCAGCCCCAGCATTTT CASSPSVNQPQHF
. . TRBJ1-6 TRBV19 TGTGCCAGTACCGCGTTGAGGGCAGGTCGTTCACCCCTCCACTTT CASTALRAGRSPLHF
. . TRBJ1-2 TRBV7-6 TGTGCCAGCAGCTTAGTGGGGGGTGATGGCTACACCTTC CASSLVGGDGYTF
TRBD1 . TRBJ1-5 TRBV28 TGTGCCAGCAGTTTACCCACACAGGGGGCGAGTCGAACAGGCAATCAGCCCCAGCATTTT CASSLPTQGASRTGNQPQHF
TRBD2 few TRBJ2-3 TRBV6-5 TGTGCCAGCAGTTACGATCTAGCGGGGGGCACAGATACGCAGTATTTT CASSYDLAGGTDTQYF
. . TRBJ1-4 TRBV5-1 TGCGCCAGCAGCCAGGGGACGACTAATGAAAAACTGTTTTTT CASSQGTTNEKLFF
. . TRBJ1-5 TRBV19 TGTGCCAGTAGTCGGGGGGGAACGGGGCAGCCCCAGCATTTT CASSRGGTGQPQHF
TRBD1 . TRBJ1-1 TRBV28 TGTGCCAGCAGCGCGGACAGGGGGAACACTGAAGCTTTCTTT CASSADRGNTEAFF
TRBD1 . TRBJ2-2 TRBV4-1 TGCGCCAGCAGCCAAGATAGGGTAACAGGGGGTATTCCCGGGGAGCTGTTTTTT CASSQDRVTGGIPGELFF
. once TRBJ2-1 TRBV28 TGTGCCAGCAGAGCAGGGATTTATGAGCAGTTCTTC CASRAGIYEQFF
. few TRBJ1-2 TRBV19 TGTGCCACCACTTATGGCTACACCTTC CATTYGYTF
TRBD1 once TRBJ2-5 TRBV7-2 TGTGCCAGCAGCTTAGAACAGGGGGCTTTCCAGTACTTC CASSLEQGAFQYF
. . TRBJ2-7 TRBV2 TGTGCCAGCAGACGGGACAACGGAGACTACGAGCAGTACTTC CASRRDNGDYEQYF
TRBD2 . TRBJ2-3 TRBV4-2 TGTGCCAGCAGCCAAGAAGCGGGGGGCGAATTAGATACGCAGTATTTT CASSQEAGGELDTQYF
. once TRBJ2-7 TRBV5-5 TGTGCCAGCAGCTTGGCCCCGGGACTGTCTACCTACGAGCAGTACTTC CASSLAPGLSTYEQYF
TRBD1 . TRBJ1-5 TRBV6-6 TGTGCCAGCAGGGGGACAGGGGAACAGCCCCAGCATTTT CASRGTGEQPQHF
TRBD1 . TRBJ2-7 TRBV28 TGTGCCAGCAGTTTAGGTGGACAGGTCCGGGAGCAGTACTTC CASSLGGQVREQYF
. . TRBJ1-5 TRBV18 TGTGCCAGCTCACCAACCCCCACGGTAGATAGCAATCAGCCCCAGCATTTT CASSPTPTVDSNQPQHF
TRBD1 . TRBJ1-2 TRBV15 TGTGCCACCAGCAGAGACAGGGGGAACTATGGCTACACCTTC CATSRDRGNYGYTF